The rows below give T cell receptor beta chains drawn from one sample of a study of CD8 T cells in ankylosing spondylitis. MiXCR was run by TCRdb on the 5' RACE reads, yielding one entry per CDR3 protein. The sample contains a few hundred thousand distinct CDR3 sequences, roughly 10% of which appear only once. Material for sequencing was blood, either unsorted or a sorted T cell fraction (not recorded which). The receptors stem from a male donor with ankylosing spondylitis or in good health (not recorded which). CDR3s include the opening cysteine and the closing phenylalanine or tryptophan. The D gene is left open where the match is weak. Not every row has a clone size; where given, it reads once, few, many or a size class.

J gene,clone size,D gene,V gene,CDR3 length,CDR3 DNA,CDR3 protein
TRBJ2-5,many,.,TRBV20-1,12,TGCAGTGTTCTGGGGGTCCAAGAGACCCAGTACTTC,CSVLGVQETQYF
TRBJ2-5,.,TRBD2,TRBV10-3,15,TGTGCCATCAGTGACACCTCCGGACTAGCGGAGACCCAGTACTTC,CAISDTSGLAETQYF
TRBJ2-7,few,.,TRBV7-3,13,TGTGCCAGCAGCTTAGTGGGGACCAACGAGCAGTACTTC,CASSLVGTNEQYF
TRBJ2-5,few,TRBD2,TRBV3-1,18,TGTGCCTGCAGCCAAGAGAGTTATGGCGGGGGGTCCCAAGAGACCCAGTACTTC,CACSQESYGGGSQETQYF
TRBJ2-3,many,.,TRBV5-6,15,TGTGCCAGCAGCTTGTGGCAGGGAAAGACAGATACGCAGTATTTT,CASSLWQGKTDTQYF
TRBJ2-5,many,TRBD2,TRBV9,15,TGTGCCAGCAGCTTAGCGGGAGGGTCTCAAGGGACCCAGTACTTC,CASSLAGGSQGTQYF
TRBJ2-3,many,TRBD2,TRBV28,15,TGTGCCAGCAGTATAGCGGGGGGGAGGTCAGATACGCAGTATTTT,CASSIAGGRSDTQYF
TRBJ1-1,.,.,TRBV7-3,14,TGTGCCAGCAGCCCTCAGGGGCAGGGCACTGAAGCTTTCTTT,CASSPQGQGTEAFF
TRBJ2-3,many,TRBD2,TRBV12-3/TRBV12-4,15,TGTGCCAGCAGCTTCCTTAGCGGGGCTGGAGATACGCAGTATTTT,CASSFLSGAGDTQYF
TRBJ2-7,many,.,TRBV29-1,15,TGCAGCGTTGAAGATTCGGGGCTAGGGAGTTACGAGCAGTACTTC,CSVEDSGLGSYEQYF
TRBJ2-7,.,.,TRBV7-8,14,TGTGCCAGCAGGGAACATAGCGCTTCCTACGAGCAGTACTTC,CASREHSASYEQYF
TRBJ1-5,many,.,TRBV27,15,TGTGCCAGCAGACTCCTAGGGGGGGCCGGACAGCCCCAGCATTTT,CASRLLGGAGQPQHF
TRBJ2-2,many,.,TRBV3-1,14,TGTGCCTCGAAACGAGGGCCGAGCACCGGGGAGCTGTTTTTT,CASKRGPSTGELFF